This entry lists 21 T cell receptor beta chains sequenced from one sample in a study of beta chain features in type 1 diabetes. The sequenced template was cDNA made from the entire isolated RNA. Some clones are missing from TCRdb's copy, which holds only in-frame ones; the method was immunoSEQ multiplex PCR. Of about 170,000 clones in the sample, 7% to 9% are singletons; the top ten hold roughly 0.5%. No antigen is known for these receptors. Overall study results and limits: The study found moderately but significantly shorter TCRB CDR3s in all four CD4+ subsets of Type 1 diabetes patients.

The sequenced sample was central memory CD4+ T cells from blood. All receptors derive from a man aged 18 to 29 with type 1 diabetes.

This clone showed up just a few times. The chain links TRBV7-9 to TRBJ2-7; weak D call: TRBD2 (5 bases). V dropped 5 bases and J dropped 2 bases, with 10 bases sitting between them. Per the germline V gene, CDR1 is SEHNR and CDR2 is FQNEAQ (reference sequence). CDR3 length: 13 residues. The DNA for the CDR3 is TGTGCCAGCAGCCATCGGGAACCCTACGAGCAGTACTTC. Encoded protein: CASSHREPYEQYF.

This clone was detected only a few times. The V call is TRBV7-2, the J call TRBJ2-5; perhaps TRBD2 as D (5 bases). V dropped 3 bases and J dropped 2 bases, with 7 bases sitting between them. The CDR3 totals 13 residues. In germline, CDR1 is SGHTA, CDR2 FQGNSA. The CDR3 loop is CASSLERQETQYF. CDR3 sequence (DNA): TGTGCCAGCAGCTTGGAGCGGCAAGAGACCCAGTACTTC.

CDR3 sequence reads: CSVRTGSYNSPLHF. As DNA, the CDR3 is TGCAGCGTTAGGACAGGCTCCTATAATTCACCCCTCCACTTT. The chain recombines TRBV29-1 with TRBJ1-6, with TRBD1 matching over 7 bases. The CDR3 spans 14 residues. Trimming took 5 bases from V and 0 from J; bases not matched to a gene: 1. Per germline, CDR1 SQVTM and CDR2 ANQGSEA.

This clone appeared a few times. The chain couples TRBV11-2 to TRBJ2-3, with 7 bases lining up with TRBD1. The germline V gene has CDR1 SGHAT and CDR2 FQNNGV. The V and J ends lost 5 bases and 0 bases, in that order; junction bases with no gene match: 11. This CDR3 has 17 amino acids. The CDR3 here is CASSGRTGGSSTDTQYF. The CDR3 nucleotides read TGTGCCAGCAGCGGACGGACAGGAGGATCTAGCACAGATACGCAGTATTTT.

This clone was detected ten times or more. The chain carries TRBV29-1 and TRBJ2-5; TRBD1 matches at 8 bases. The V segment lost 4 bases and the J segment 1 base; nucleotides outside the gene matches: 5. Germline loops: CDR1 SQVTM, CDR2 ANQGSEA. CDR3 size: 14 residues. The CDR3 spells CSVALGTGQETQYF. Written as DNA, the CDR3 is TGCAGCGTTGCGCTCGGGACAGGCCAAGAGACCCAGTACTTC.

J is TRBJ2-7 and V is TRBV6-5; the match to TRBD1 covers 9 bases. The germline gives CDR1 MNHEY, CDR2 SVGAGI. J was trimmed by 5 bases and V by 0 bases; bases with no gene match: 5. The CDR3 is 15 amino acids. The CDR3 DNA is TGTGCCAGCAGTTACTCCGGGACAGGGAGCCACGAGCAGTACTTC. It translates to CASSYSGTGSHEQYF.

J is TRBJ2-7 and V is TRBV27; D is perhaps TRBD1 (6 bases). Germline loops: CDR1 MNHEY, CDR2 SMNVEV (reference sequence). Trimming took 2 bases from V and 6 from J, leaving 20 bases between them. CDR3 size: 16 residues. The CDR3 DNA is TGTGCCAGCAGTTTAAAGGGGGTCCCACTCCCGTCCGAGCAGTACTTC. This sequence encodes CASSLKGVPLPSEQYF.

V usage is TRBV9 and J usage is TRBJ1-3, with 7 nucleotides matching TRBD1. CDR1 and CDR2 (germline): SGDLS, YYNGEE. J lost 9 bases, V lost 0 bases, and 9 bases had no gene match. The CDR3 runs 15 residues. This CDR3 is CASSVAGTDVGTIYF. CDR3 bases: TGTGCCAGCAGCGTAGCCGGGACAGATGTCGGCACCATATATTTT.

This chain joins TRBV6-6 and TRBJ1-5; 9 nucleotides line up with TRBD1. This CDR3 comprises 14 residues. The germline gives CDR1 MNHNY, CDR2 SVGAGI (reference sequence). V trimming: 7 bases; J trimming: 6 bases; junction bases outside the gene matches: 7. CDR3 amino acids: CASNRQGVSQPQHF. DNA of the CDR3: TGTGCCAGCAACAGACAGGGGGTAAGTCAGCCCCAGCATTTT.

This rearrangement joins TRBV19 to TRBJ1-5, with unresolved D. The CDR3 covers 13 residues. Germline-derived CDR1 and CDR2 are LNHDA and SQIVND (reference sequence). Deletions cut 3 bases from V and 7 bases from J, with 10 bases between. For the CDR3, the DNA is TGTGCCAGTAGTATTTCCGGGTCCCAGCCCCAGCATTTT. Residues: CASSISGSQPQHF.

This clone was found a few times. This chain links TRBV5-4 with TRBJ2-7; the match to TRBD1 covers 9 bases. Germline loops: CDR1 SGHNT, CDR2 YYREEE (reference sequence). The CDR3 loop spans 16 amino acids. V was pared by 4 bases and J by 4 bases, with 12 bases of the junction left unmatched. The CDR3 nucleotides are TGTGCCAGCAGCCAAGAGGGGACAGGGAACGGATACGAGCAGTACTTC. The encoded protein is CASSQEGTGNGYEQYF.

The sample holds a few counts of this clone. This chain uses TRBV4-2 with TRBJ1-5, with D maybe TRBD1 (5 bases). Germline CDR1 and CDR2: LGHNA and YNFKEQ. V lost 1 base to trimming and J lost 5 bases, with 9 bases between them. The CDR3 is 14 amino acids. Here the CDR3 reads CASSQVQGDQPQHF. In nucleotides, the CDR3 is TGTGCCAGCAGCCAAGTCCAGGGTGATCAGCCCCAGCATTTT.

The gene calls are TRBV5-6 and TRBJ2-7; D perhaps matches TRBD2 (5 bases). This CDR3 is 13 amino acids long. Trimming stripped 6 bases from V and 0 bases from J, with 10 bases between. CDR1 is SGHDT and CDR2 is YYEEEE in the germline V gene. CDR3 bases: TGTGCCAGCAAAAGACGGGACTCCTACGAGCAGTACTTC. This translates into CASKRRDSYEQYF.

V usage is TRBV5-8 and J usage is TRBJ1-4; D uncertain. V lost 4 bases to trimming and J lost 11 bases, with 12 bases between them. The germline gives CDR1 SGHTS, CDR2 YDEGEE. The CDR3 has 12 residues. The CDR3 here is CASSRDGEKLFF. The CDR3 DNA reads TGTGCCAGCAGCCGTGATGGGGAGAAACTGTTTTTT.

This clone has more than one count but fewer than ten. This chain uses TRBV5-6 with TRBJ2-1, with 8 bases fitting TRBD1. The CDR3 contains 12 residues. Trimming at V came to 2 bases and at J to 13 bases, leaving 5 bases not matched to a gene. Germline V lookup: CDR1 SGHDT, CDR2 YYEEEE. As DNA, the CDR3 is TGTGCCAGCAGCTTATGGACAGGGTCACAGTTCTTC. Translation gives CASSLWTGSQFF.

The V and J genes are TRBV29-1 and TRBJ1-2, with 11 bases matching TRBD1. The CDR3 runs 12 residues. Germline V gene lookup returns CDR1 SQVTM and CDR2 ANQGSEA. With V trimmed by 4 bases and J by 6 bases, 1 base remained unmatched. The CDR3 loop reads CSVVGQGDGYTF. The CDR3 coding sequence is TGCAGCGTTGTGGGACAGGGGGATGGCTACACCTTC. Using reference TRBV29-1 and TRBJ1-2 for the parts outside the CDR3, the full variable domain is SAVISQKPSRDICQRGTSLTIQCQVDSQVTMMFWYRQQPGQSLTLIATANQGSEATYESGFVIDKFPISRPNLTFSTLTVSNMSPEDSSIYLCSVVGQGDGYTFGSGTRLTVV.

This rearrangement joins TRBV4-3 to TRBJ2-1, with D possibly being TRBD2 (6 bases). The CDR3 has 17 residues. V shed 0 bases and J shed 0 bases, with 12 bases lying between them. CDR1 LGHNA and CDR2 YSLEER come from the germline V gene. As DNA, the CDR3 is TGCGCCAGCAGCCAAGAGAGCGGGCGGAGCTCCTACAATGAGCAGTTCTTC. Its translation is CASSQESGRSSYNEQFF.

The rearrangement uses TRBV11-2 and TRBJ2-3; 10 nucleotides match TRBD2. The CDR3 covers 16 residues. The germline V gene encodes CDR1 SGHAT and CDR2 FQNNGV. V lost 5 bases to trimming and J lost 2 bases; unmatched junction nucleotides: 7. This chain's CDR3 is CASSVGLAVLTDTQYF. In nucleotides, the CDR3 is TGTGCCAGCAGCGTAGGACTAGCGGTACTCACAGATACGCAGTATTTT. Combining the CDR3 with reference TRBV11-2 and TRBJ2-3 gives the whole variable domain EAGVAQSPRYKIIEKRQSVAFWCNPISGHATLYWYQQILGQGPKLLIQFQNNGVVDDSQLPKDRFSAERLKGVDSTLKIQPAKLEDSAVYLCASSVGLAVLTDTQYFGPGTRLTVL.

This clone was counted between two and nine times. The chain couples TRBV5-1 to TRBJ2-7; possibly TRBD1 for D (6 bases). Between the trimmed V and J ends, which lost 4 bases and 3 bases, there was a span of 17 bases. Germline CDR1 is SGHRS and CDR2 is YFSETQ. The CDR3 totals 15 residues. CDR3 DNA sequence: TGCGCCAGCAGCCTCTCCGGACAGACACACTACGAGCAGTACTTC. As protein: CASSLSGQTHYEQYF.

In its sample, this clone was seen a few times. CDR3 region: CASSPPQDNEQFF. The CDR3 nucleotides read TGCGCCAGCAGCCCTCCACAGGACAATGAGCAGTTCTTC. The chain uses TRBV5-1 and TRBJ2-1; tentatively, D is TRBD1 (5 bases). This CDR3 has 13 amino acids. Looked up from germline, CDR1 is SGHRS and CDR2 is YFSETQ. Trimming stripped 4 bases from V and 5 bases from J, with 10 bases between. Based on the CDR3 plus reference TRBV5-1 and TRBJ2-1, the full variable domain is KAGVTQTPRYLIKTRGQQVTLSCSPISGHRSVSWYQQTPGQGLQFLFEYFSETQRNKGNFPGRFSGRQFSNSRSEMNVSTLELGDSALYLCASSPPQDNEQFFGPGTRLTVL.

This clone showed up many times. The chain links TRBV11-2 to TRBJ2-7, with D possibly TRBD1 on 6 matching bases. V lost 5 bases and J lost 5, with 13 bases in between. CDR3 size: 13 residues. Germline V gene sequence: CDR1 SGHAT, CDR2 FQNNGV. This CDR3 is CASSGQIEDEQYF. The CDR3 nucleotides are TGTGCCAGCAGCGGACAGATTGAGGACGAGCAGTACTTC.